The clone carrying this TCR beta chain was recorded many times. Antigen: not known. Amplified TCR beta CDR3 regions came from RNA transcripts. HTBI primers were employed in a first-round RT-PCR of the TCR CDR3. TCRdb analysed the multiplex PCR reads with MiXCR anew, one entry per CDR3 protein. The repertoire includes fewer than 300,000 distinct CDR3 sequences, less than 30% of them detected once, and around 30% sits in the top ten. The V gene's germline CDR1 is MNHNS and CDR2 SASEGT. Trimming took 4 bases from V and 7 from J, leaving 8 bases between them. The CDR3 extends over 11 amino acids. These data are taken from a study of T cells in Graves' hyperthyroidism and ophthalmopathy. Overall study results and limits: Most clonotypes expanded in thyroid above 0.001 were likewise present in blood. Patients with ophthalmopathy were separated from those with stable hyperthyroidism by a 13 V-J model.

Patients aged 18 to 65 had newly diagnosed hyperthyroidism lasting under 2 months. Isolation of PBMCs was performed on around 9.4 ml fresh peripheral blood. This clonotype was obtained from a man between 40 and 49 years old with Graves' hyperthyroidism that later progressed to Graves' ophthalmopathy. This sequence joins TRBV6-1 and TRBJ2-7; D is undetermined. Material for sequencing was blood. CDR3 sequence (DNA): TGTGCCAGCAGTGCCCCCTGGGAGCAGTACTTC. It codes for CASSAPWEQYF.